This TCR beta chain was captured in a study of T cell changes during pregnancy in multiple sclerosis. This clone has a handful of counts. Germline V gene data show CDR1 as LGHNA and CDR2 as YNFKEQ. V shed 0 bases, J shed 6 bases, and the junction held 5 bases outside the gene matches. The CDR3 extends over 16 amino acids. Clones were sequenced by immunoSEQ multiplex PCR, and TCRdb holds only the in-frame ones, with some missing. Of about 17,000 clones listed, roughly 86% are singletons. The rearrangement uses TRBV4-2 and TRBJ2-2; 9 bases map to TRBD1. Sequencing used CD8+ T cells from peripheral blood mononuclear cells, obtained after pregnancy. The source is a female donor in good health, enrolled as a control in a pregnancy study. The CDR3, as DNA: TGTGCCAGCAGCCAAGATGCAGGGACAGGGTCCGGGGAGCTGTTTTTT. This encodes CASSQDAGTGSGELFF.